This entry describes one T cell receptor beta chain. Its target is unknown. Primers for the PCR totalled 60 Vbeta and 13 Jbeta. The assay was immunoSEQ multiplex PCR, and TCRdb's table has in-frame clones only and misses some. The sample consists of around 62,000 clones, 70% to 90% of them appearing once. The CDR3 length is 14 residues. The ends lost 6 bases at V and 4 bases at J; junction bases unmatched: 4. Germline V gives CDR1 MDHEN, CDR2 SYDVKM. This entry comes from a study of cytomegalovirus exposure and HLA in healthy donors. Study findings and constraints: Immune exposure data for these donors was limited to CMV serostatus. The study carried out a later analysis of TCR beta sequences. It associated 16,951 of them with specific HLA alleles at a false discovery rate of 0.05. Some TCR beta chains (roughly 150 of them) were listed as cytomegalovirus-associated. Reports indicate that TCR beta sequences accurately predicted the HLA-A and HLA-B alleles of most subjects.

V and J are TRBV28 and TRBJ2-1, with 9 positions matching TRBD1. Sequencing was performed on PBMCs. The clonotype originates from a woman younger than 45 in good health and CMV-seronegative. The CDR3 DNA follows: TGTGCCAGCAGGTGGACAGGGGCTTACAATGAGCAGTTCTTC. Translating gives CASRWTGAYNEQFF.